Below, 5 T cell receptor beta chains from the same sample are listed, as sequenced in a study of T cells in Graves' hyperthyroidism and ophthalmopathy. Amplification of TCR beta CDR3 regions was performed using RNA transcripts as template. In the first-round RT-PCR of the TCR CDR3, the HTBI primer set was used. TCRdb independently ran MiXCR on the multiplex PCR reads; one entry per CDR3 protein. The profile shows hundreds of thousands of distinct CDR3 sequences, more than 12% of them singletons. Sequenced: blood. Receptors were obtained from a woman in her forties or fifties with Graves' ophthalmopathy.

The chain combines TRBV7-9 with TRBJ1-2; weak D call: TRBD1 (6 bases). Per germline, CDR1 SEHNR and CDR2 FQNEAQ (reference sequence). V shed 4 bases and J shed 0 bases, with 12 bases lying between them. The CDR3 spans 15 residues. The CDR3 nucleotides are TGTGCCAGCAGCTCATGGGACACGACTAACTATGGCTACACCTTC. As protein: CASSSWDTTNYGYTF.

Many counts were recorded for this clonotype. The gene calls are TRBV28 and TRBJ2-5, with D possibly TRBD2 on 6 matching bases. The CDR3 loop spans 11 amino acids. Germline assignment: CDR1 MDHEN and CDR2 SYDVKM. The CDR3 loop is CSAGRRSGQYF. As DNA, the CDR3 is TGTTCGGCGGGGAGAAGGAGTGGCCAGTACTTC.

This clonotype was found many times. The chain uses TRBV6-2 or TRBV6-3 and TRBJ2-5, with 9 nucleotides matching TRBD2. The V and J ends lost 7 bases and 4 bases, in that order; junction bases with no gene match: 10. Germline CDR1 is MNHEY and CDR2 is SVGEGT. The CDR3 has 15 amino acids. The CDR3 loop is CASTHLAGIGETQYF. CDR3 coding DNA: TGTGCCAGCACCCATCTAGCGGGAATTGGAGAGACCCAGTACTTC.

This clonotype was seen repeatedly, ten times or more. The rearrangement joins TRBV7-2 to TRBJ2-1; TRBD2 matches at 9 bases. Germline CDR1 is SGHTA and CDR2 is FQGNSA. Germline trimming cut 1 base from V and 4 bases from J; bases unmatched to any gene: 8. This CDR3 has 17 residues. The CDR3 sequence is CASSLGGASGAYNEQFF. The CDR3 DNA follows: TGTGCCAGCAGCTTAGGAGGGGCTAGCGGGGCATACAATGAGCAGTTCTTC.

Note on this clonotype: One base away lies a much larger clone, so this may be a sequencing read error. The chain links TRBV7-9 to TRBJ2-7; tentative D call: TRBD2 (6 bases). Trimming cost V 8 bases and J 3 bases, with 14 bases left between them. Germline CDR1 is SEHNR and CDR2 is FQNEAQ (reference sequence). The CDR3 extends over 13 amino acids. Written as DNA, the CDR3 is TGTGCCAGCGCGCTAGCGAGAGGCTACGAGCAGTACTTC. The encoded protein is CASALARGYEQYF.